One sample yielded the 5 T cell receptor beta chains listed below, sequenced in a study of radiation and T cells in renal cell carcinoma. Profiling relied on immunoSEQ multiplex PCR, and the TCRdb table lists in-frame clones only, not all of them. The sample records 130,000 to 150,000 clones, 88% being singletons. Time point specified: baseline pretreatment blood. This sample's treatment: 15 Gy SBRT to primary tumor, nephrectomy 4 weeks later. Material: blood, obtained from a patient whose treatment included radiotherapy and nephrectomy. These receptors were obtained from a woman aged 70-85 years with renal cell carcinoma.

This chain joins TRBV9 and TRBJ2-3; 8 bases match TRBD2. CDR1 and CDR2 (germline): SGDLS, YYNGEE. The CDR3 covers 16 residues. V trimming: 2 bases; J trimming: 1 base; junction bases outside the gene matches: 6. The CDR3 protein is CASSVTSGWGTDTQYF. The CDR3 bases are TGTGCCAGCAGCGTCACTAGCGGATGGGGCACAGATACGCAGTATTTT.

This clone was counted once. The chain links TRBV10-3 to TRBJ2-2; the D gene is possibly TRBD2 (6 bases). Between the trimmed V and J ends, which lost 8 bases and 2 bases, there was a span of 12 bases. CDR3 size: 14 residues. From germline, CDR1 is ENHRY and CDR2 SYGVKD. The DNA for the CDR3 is TGTGCCATCGGTCCGGGGGTCAACACCGGGGAGCTGTTTTTT. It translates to CAIGPGVNTGELFF.

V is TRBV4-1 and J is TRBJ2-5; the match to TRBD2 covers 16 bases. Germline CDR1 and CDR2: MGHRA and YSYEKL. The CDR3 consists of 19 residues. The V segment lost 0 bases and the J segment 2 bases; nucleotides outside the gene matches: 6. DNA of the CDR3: TGCGCCAGCAGCCAAGAGGGGACTAGCGGGGGGGCCGATCAAGAGACCCAGTACTTC. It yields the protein CASSQEGTSGGADQETQYF.

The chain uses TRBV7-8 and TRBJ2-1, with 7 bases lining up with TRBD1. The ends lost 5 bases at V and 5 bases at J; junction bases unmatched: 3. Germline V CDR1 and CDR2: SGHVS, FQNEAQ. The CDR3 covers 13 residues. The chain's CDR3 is CASSITGDNEQFF. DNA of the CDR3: TGTGCCAGCAGCATTACAGGGGACAATGAGCAGTTCTTC. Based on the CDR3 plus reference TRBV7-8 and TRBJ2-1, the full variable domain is GAGVSQSPRYKVAKRGQDVALRCDPISGHVSLFWYQQALGQGPEFLTYFQNEAQLDKSGLPSDRFFAERPEGSVSTLKIQRTQQEDSAVYLCASSITGDNEQFFGPGTRLTVL.

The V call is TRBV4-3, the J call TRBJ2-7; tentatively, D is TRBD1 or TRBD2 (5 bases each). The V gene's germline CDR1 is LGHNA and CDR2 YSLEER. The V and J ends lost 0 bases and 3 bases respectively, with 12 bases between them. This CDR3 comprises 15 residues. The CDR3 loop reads CASSQDSGANYEQYF. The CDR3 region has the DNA TGCGCCAGCAGCCAAGATTCCGGGGCAAACTACGAGCAGTACTTC.